This T cell receptor (beta chain) came from a study of T cell responses to AZD1222 COVID-19 vaccine. The data were produced by immunoSEQ multiplex PCR, yet TCRdb's version contains in-frame clones alone and is incomplete. Of 100,000 to 150,000 clones in the sample, more than 75% are singletons; the top ten hold 1.1%. Germline CDR1 reads SGHRS; CDR2 reads YFSETQ. V shed 4 bases, J shed 1 base, and the junction held 3 bases outside the gene matches. This CDR3 has 14 amino acids. Second-dose recipients at about 4 or about 12 weeks were treated as one pooled group. The chain couples TRBV5-1 to TRBJ1-2; TRBD1 matches 8 bases. This TCR was recovered from an adult who received the AZD1222 COVID-19 vaccine. The material sequenced was peripheral blood, taken 28 days after the second AZD1222 dose. CDR3 protein: CASSPGQVNYGYTF. The CDR3 coding sequence is TGCGCCAGCAGCCCGGGACAGGTTAACTATGGCTACACCTTC.